The rows below give T cell receptor beta chains drawn from one sample of a study of Ad26.COV2.S vaccination and SARS-CoV-2 variants. Clones were sequenced by immunoSEQ multiplex PCR, and TCRdb holds only the in-frame ones, with some missing. The sample records roughly 250,000 clones, 87% being singletons. Sample: peripheral blood, taken in a trial of Ad26.COV2.S vaccine versus placebo. The receptors stem from a person between 18 and 65 years old who received the Ad26.COV2.S COVID-19 vaccine or a placebo. CDR3s include the opening cysteine and the closing phenylalanine or tryptophan. Fields, in order: clone size, D gene, V gene, J gene, CDR3 DNA, CDR3 protein. D genes are given only for firm matches. The size field is filled for only some rows; it gives once, few, many or a size class.

clone size: -; D gene: TRBD2; V gene: TRBV5-1; J gene: TRBJ2-1; CDR3 DNA: TGCGCCAGCAGCGGACTAGCGGGATACTACAATGAGCAGTTCTTC; CDR3 protein: CASSGLAGYYNEQFF
clone size: few; D gene: TRBD1; V gene: TRBV18; J gene: TRBJ1-2; CDR3 DNA: TGTGCCAGCTCACCACTAGCGACAGGGGCTGGCTACACCTTC; CDR3 protein: CASSPLATGAGYTF
clone size: -; D gene: TRBD1; V gene: TRBV12-5; J gene: TRBJ1-5; CDR3 DNA: TGTGCTAGTGGCGTAGACAGGGGGGATCAGCCCCAGCATTTT; CDR3 protein: CASGVDRGDQPQHF
clone size: -; D gene: TRBD1; V gene: TRBV2; J gene: TRBJ1-2; CDR3 DNA: TGTGCCAGCAGAGGACAGGTTGACGGCTACACCTTC; CDR3 protein: CASRGQVDGYTF
clone size: -; D gene: TRBD2; V gene: TRBV5-4; J gene: TRBJ2-1; CDR3 DNA: TGTGCCAGCAGCTTGGTGCCTAGCGGGGTGAACAATGAGCAGTTCTTC; CDR3 protein: CASSLVPSGVNNEQFF
clone size: -; D gene: -; V gene: TRBV6-2/TRBV6-3; J gene: TRBJ1-5; CDR3 DNA: TGTGCCAGCAGTTACTCCCATCAGCCCCAGCATTTT; CDR3 protein: CASSYSHQPQHF
clone size: -; D gene: -; V gene: TRBV6-5; J gene: TRBJ2-2; CDR3 DNA: TGTGCCAGCAGTCCTTTCAGTCCCACCGGGGAGCTGTTTTTT; CDR3 protein: CASSPFSPTGELFF
clone size: -; D gene: TRBD1; V gene: TRBV5-1; J gene: TRBJ2-6; CDR3 DNA: TGCGCCAGCAGCCCTACACCCCGACAGGGGGCAGGGGCTGGGGCCAACGTCCTGACTTTC; CDR3 protein: CASSPTPRQGAGAGANVLTF
clone size: -; D gene: TRBD2; V gene: TRBV9; J gene: TRBJ2-3; CDR3 DNA: TGTGCCAGCAGCCAATGGGCGGGGGGAAGCACAGATACGCAGTATTTT; CDR3 protein: CASSQWAGGSTDTQYF
clone size: once; D gene: TRBD2; V gene: TRBV5-6; J gene: TRBJ2-5; CDR3 DNA: TGTGCCAGCGCCTGGACTAGCGGCCAAGAGACCCAGTACTTC; CDR3 protein: CASAWTSGQETQYF
clone size: -; D gene: TRBD2; V gene: TRBV9; J gene: TRBJ2-3; CDR3 DNA: TGTGCCAGCAGCGTAGTTAGCGGGGGGTTCACAGATACGCAGTATTTT; CDR3 protein: CASSVVSGGFTDTQYF
clone size: -; D gene: -; V gene: TRBV27; J gene: TRBJ1-5; CDR3 DNA: TGTGCCAGCAGTCCATTACAGGGACCGACGACTCAGCCCCAGCATTTT; CDR3 protein: CASSPLQGPTTQPQHF
clone size: -; D gene: -; V gene: TRBV9; J gene: TRBJ1-1; CDR3 DNA: TGTGCCAGCAGCGCGGGACTTTTGAACACTGAAGCTTTCTTT; CDR3 protein: CASSAGLLNTEAFF
clone size: -; D gene: -; V gene: TRBV14; J gene: TRBJ1-3; CDR3 DNA: TGTGCCAGCAGCCAGGGACTGTACTCTGGAAACACCATATATTTT; CDR3 protein: CASSQGLYSGNTIYF
clone size: -; D gene: -; V gene: TRBV5-4; J gene: TRBJ1-5; CDR3 DNA: TGTGCCAGCAGCTTGGGCGGGCCACATAGCAATCAGCCCCAGCATTTT; CDR3 protein: CASSLGGPHSNQPQHF
clone size: -; D gene: -; V gene: TRBV20-1; J gene: TRBJ1-1; CDR3 DNA: TGCAGTGCCAGTACAGGGTGGGCTGAAGCTTTCTTT; CDR3 protein: CSASTGWAEAFF
clone size: -; D gene: TRBD1; V gene: TRBV2; J gene: TRBJ1-2; CDR3 DNA: TGTGCCAGCACCTGGGACAGTAGCGATGGCTACACCTTC; CDR3 protein: CASTWDSSDGYTF
clone size: -; D gene: -; V gene: TRBV6-5; J gene: TRBJ1-5; CDR3 DNA: TGTGCCAGCAGTCGCCTTTGGGGGGGCAATCAGCCCCAGCATTTT; CDR3 protein: CASSRLWGGNQPQHF
clone size: -; D gene: -; V gene: TRBV11-2; J gene: TRBJ2-2; CDR3 DNA: TGTGCCAGCAGCTCTACAGGGTTATCCGGGGAGCTGTTTTTT; CDR3 protein: CASSSTGLSGELFF
clone size: -; D gene: TRBD1; V gene: TRBV10-3; J gene: TRBJ2-5; CDR3 DNA: TGTGCCATCAGCCCCGACAGGGTTGTCGGTGAGACCCAGTACTTC; CDR3 protein: CAISPDRVVGETQYF
clone size: -; D gene: -; V gene: TRBV5-1; J gene: TRBJ2-1; CDR3 DNA: TGCGCCAGCAGCCCCAACGCCCGGAAACAGGGGGGGAATGAGCAGTTCTTC; CDR3 protein: CASSPNARKQGGNEQFF
clone size: -; D gene: TRBD2; V gene: TRBV4-1; J gene: TRBJ2-3; CDR3 DNA: TGCGCCAGCAGCCCTCAGACTAGCGGGACCACAGATACGCAGTATTTT; CDR3 protein: CASSPQTSGTTDTQYF
clone size: -; D gene: TRBD1; V gene: TRBV4-3; J gene: TRBJ1-2; CDR3 DNA: TGCGCCAGCAGCCAAGTACCCTCGACAGGGGGACACTATGGCTACACCTTC; CDR3 protein: CASSQVPSTGGHYGYTF
clone size: -; D gene: -; V gene: TRBV7-2; J gene: TRBJ2-2; CDR3 DNA: TGTGCCAGCAGCTTAATTTTTCCCAGCACCGGGGAGCTGTTTTTT; CDR3 protein: CASSLIFPSTGELFF
clone size: once; D gene: TRBD2; V gene: TRBV9; J gene: TRBJ2-1; CDR3 DNA: TGTGCCAGCAGCGTCTTAGCGGGAGGGAACTACAATGAGCAGTTCTTC; CDR3 protein: CASSVLAGGNYNEQFF
clone size: once; D gene: -; V gene: TRBV7-8; J gene: TRBJ1-4; CDR3 DNA: TGTGCCAGCAGCCAACCAGGGAGAGCAACTAATGAAAAACTGTTTTTT; CDR3 protein: CASSQPGRATNEKLFF
clone size: -; D gene: TRBD1; V gene: TRBV6-2/TRBV6-3; J gene: TRBJ1-1; CDR3 DNA: TGTGCCAGCAGTTACTCAAGGGGGCGATTGAACACTGAAGCTTTCTTT; CDR3 protein: CASSYSRGRLNTEAFF
clone size: -; D gene: -; V gene: TRBV30; J gene: TRBJ2-3; CDR3 DNA: TGTGCCTGGAGTGTACCGGGGAGCACAGATACGCAGTATTTT; CDR3 protein: CAWSVPGSTDTQYF
clone size: -; D gene: -; V gene: TRBV6-1; J gene: TRBJ2-3; CDR3 DNA: TGTGCCAGCAGTGAAGCGCTTGGGGGCACAGATACGCAGTATTTT; CDR3 protein: CASSEALGGTDTQYF
clone size: once; D gene: -; V gene: TRBV5-6; J gene: TRBJ1-2; CDR3 DNA: TGTGCCAGCAGCTTGGACAGGGCGCGTGGCTACACCTTC; CDR3 protein: CASSLDRARGYTF
clone size: -; D gene: -; V gene: TRBV10-3; J gene: TRBJ2-3; CDR3 DNA: TGTGCCATCAGTAAAGCGGGCCGCACAGATACGCAGTATTTT; CDR3 protein: CAISKAGRTDTQYF
clone size: -; D gene: TRBD2; V gene: TRBV2; J gene: TRBJ2-1; CDR3 DNA: TGTGCCAGCAGTGAGTTTAGCGGGACCTACAATGAGCAGTTCTTC; CDR3 protein: CASSEFSGTYNEQFF
clone size: -; D gene: TRBD2; V gene: TRBV24-1; J gene: TRBJ2-3; CDR3 DNA: TGTGCCACCAGTGATTTCGGGAGGGCCGGGACAGATACGCAGTATTTT; CDR3 protein: CATSDFGRAGTDTQYF
clone size: -; D gene: -; V gene: TRBV7-9; J gene: TRBJ2-2; CDR3 DNA: TGTGCTCGAGAGAACGGGAACACCGGGGAGCTGTTTTTT; CDR3 protein: CARENGNTGELFF
clone size: -; D gene: -; V gene: TRBV23-1; J gene: TRBJ2-2; CDR3 DNA: TGCGCCAGCGGGGCGGGGTTTAACACCGGGGAGCTGTTTTTT; CDR3 protein: CASGAGFNTGELFF
clone size: -; D gene: TRBD2; V gene: TRBV6-1; J gene: TRBJ2-1; CDR3 DNA: TGTGCCAGCAGTGAGATGGCTAGCGGGGGCCTCTACAATGAGCAGTTCTTC; CDR3 protein: CASSEMASGGLYNEQFF
clone size: few; D gene: TRBD1; V gene: TRBV5-5; J gene: TRBJ1-2; CDR3 DNA: TGTGCCAGCAGTCCGGGACAGGGGGCCTCAGCTAACTATGGCTACACCTTC; CDR3 protein: CASSPGQGASANYGYTF